The 14 T cell receptor beta chains below were found in one sample sequenced in a study of blood T cell repertoires in COVID-19. The protocol was immunoSEQ multiplex PCR, while the TCRdb copy is restricted to in-frame clones and leaves out a portion. The sample has 200,000 to 250,000 clones, around 86% seen once. Material: PBMCs or T cells enriched from blood (not recorded which). The source of these receptors is a woman in her forties with acute COVID-19.

The chain combines TRBV7-8 with TRBJ1-5; 8 nucleotides align to TRBD1. The trim removed 4 bases at V and 4 bases at J, leaving 6 bases unmatched. Germline V lookup: CDR1 SGHVS, CDR2 FQNEAQ. The CDR3 covers 15 residues. CDR3 sequence: CASSSRGQGNQPQHF. CDR3 coding DNA: TGTGCCAGCAGCTCTAGAGGACAGGGTAATCAGCCCCAGCATTTT.

In this sample, this clone turned up a few times. The chain uses TRBV3-1 (or the pseudogene TRBV3-2) and TRBJ1-1, with 8 bases matching TRBD1. The CDR3 runs 17 residues. Trimming took 4 bases from V and 0 from J; bases not matched to a gene: 10. The germline V gene encodes CDR1 LGHDT and CDR2 YNNKEL (reference sequence). The CDR3 DNA is TGTGCCAGCAGCCCGTTACAGGGGGTAGGGGTGAACACTGAAGCTTTCTTT. Its translation: CASSPLQGVGVNTEAFF.

J is TRBJ1-5 and V is TRBV28; D is uncertain. The CDR3 length is 15 residues. V was clipped by 7 bases and J by 0 bases, with 13 bases between them. Germline CDR1 and CDR2: MDHEN and SYDVKM. Here the CDR3 reads CASTDDNYSNQPQHF. DNA of the CDR3: TGTGCCAGCACCGATGACAATTATAGCAATCAGCCCCAGCATTTT.

This clone has only one observation. This sequence joins TRBV19 and TRBJ1-5; 8 bases are shared with TRBD1. The CDR3 contains 15 residues. J lost 7 bases, V lost 3 bases, and 8 bases had no gene match. Germline lookup yields CDR1 LNHDA and CDR2 SQIVND (reference sequence). The CDR3 reads CASSIRGQGGQPQHF. CDR3 bases: TGTGCCAGTAGTATTCGAGGACAGGGAGGACAGCCCCAGCATTTT.

This sequence joins TRBV9 and TRBJ1-1; TRBD1 matches at 10 bases. The germline gives CDR1 SGDLS, CDR2 YYNGEE. CDR3 length: 17 amino acids. The ends lost 0 bases at V and 6 bases at J; junction bases unmatched: 11. The CDR3 is CASSVDPGQGVKAEAFF. CDR3 in DNA: TGTGCCAGCAGCGTAGACCCCGGACAGGGGGTGAAGGCTGAAGCTTTCTTT.

The rearrangement links TRBV18 to TRBJ1-1; tentatively, D is TRBD1 (5 bases). The V end was cut by 2 bases, the J end by 5 bases, with 12 bases between. The CDR3 is 14 amino acids. Germline V gives CDR1 KGHSH, CDR2 LQKENI. For the CDR3, the DNA is TGTGCCAGCTCACCATATCAGGGAACGACTGAAGCTTTCTTT. Its translation is CASSPYQGTTEAFF.

The CDR3 is CASKTGTSVSEQYF. The CDR3, as DNA: TGTGCCAGCAAAACCGGGACTAGCGTGAGCGAGCAGTACTTC. The V and J genes are TRBV2 and TRBJ2-7; 10 positions agree with TRBD2. This CDR3 is built from 14 residues. Germline CDR1 reads SNHLY; CDR2 reads FYNNEI. J was trimmed by 6 bases and V by 7 bases; bases with no gene match: 9.

This chain links TRBV7-6 with TRBJ1-3, with 7 bases lining up with TRBD1. The CDR3 is made up of 16 amino acids. From germline, CDR1 is SGHVS and CDR2 FNYEAQ. With 1 base clipped from V and 1 base from J, the junction kept 4 bases outside the gene matches. The DNA for the CDR3 is TGTGCCAGCAGCTTAGGTACAGGGGATTCTGGAAACACCATATATTTT. It encodes CASSLGTGDSGNTIYF.

The chain uses TRBV7-2 and TRBJ1-3; possibly TRBD1 for D (5 bases). The CDR3 is made up of 16 amino acids. V lost 5 bases to trimming and J lost 4 bases, with 18 bases between them. Germline CDR1 is SGHTA and CDR2 is FQGNSA. For the CDR3, the DNA is TGTGCCAGCAGCCCTGTGGGGGGAGATGGCGGAAACACCATATATTTT. Protein sequence: CASSPVGGDGGNTIYF.

The DNA of the CDR3 is TGTGCCAGCAGCTTAACGCCGGGACTAGCGGTTGAGCAGTTCTTC. Protein: CASSLTPGLAVEQFF. V is TRBV7-3 and J is TRBJ2-1; TRBD2 matches at 11 bases. J gave up 9 bases and V 0 bases, and 4 bases lay outside the gene matches. The germline V gene encodes CDR1 SGHTA and CDR2 FQGTGA. The CDR3 totals 15 residues. Full variable domain (rest looked up from reference TRBV7-3 and TRBJ2-1): GAGVSQTPSNKVTEKGKYVELRCDPISGHTALYWYRQSLGQGPEFLIYFQGTGAADDSGLPNDRFFAVRPEGSVSTLKIQRTERGDSAVYLCASSLTPGLAVEQFFGPGTRLTVL.

The chain carries TRBV6-5 and TRBJ1-2, with D maybe TRBD1 (6 bases). Germline CDR1 is MNHEY and CDR2 is SVGAGI. V was trimmed by 6 bases and J by 7 bases, leaving 18 bases between them. The CDR3 runs 14 residues. In DNA form, the CDR3 reads TGTGCCAGCAGATCCCTATACAGGGAGGGTGGCTACACCTTC. This sequence encodes CASRSLYREGGYTF.

Concerning this clone itself: One end of the junction does not line up with germline, which may come from a read error. This sequence joins TRBV11-2 and TRBJ2-1; D is unresolved. In germline, CDR1 is SGHAT, CDR2 FQNNGV. This CDR3 is 11 amino acids long. The DNA for the CDR3 is TGTGCCAGCGGCTTTATCAATGAGCAGTTCTTC. Protein: CASGFINEQFF.

The chain combines TRBV5-1 with TRBJ2-3; 13 nucleotides agree with TRBD2. V lost 4 bases and J lost 5; bases outside the gene matches: 4. The CDR3 is made up of 15 amino acids. Germline CDR1 reads SGHRS; CDR2 reads YFSETQ. The CDR3 DNA reads as TGCGCCAGCAGCCTGGGACTAGCGGGACGAGATACGCAGTATTTT. Translated: CASSLGLAGRDTQYF. The variable domain in full, completed from reference TRBV5-1 and TRBJ2-3, reads KAGVTQTPRYLIKTRGQQVTLSCSPISGHRSVSWYQQTPGQGLQFLFEYFSETQRNKGNFPGRFSGRQFSNSRSEMNVSTLELGDSALYLCASSLGLAGRDTQYFGPGTRLTVL.

This clone was found a few times. The rearrangement links TRBV24-1 to TRBJ2-1; TRBD1 matches at 7 bases. Looked up from germline, CDR1 is KGHDR and CDR2 is SFDVKD. The CDR3 has 14 residues. Trimming at V came to 5 bases and at J to 1 base, leaving 1 base not matched to a gene. The CDR3 coding sequence is TGTGCCACCAGTGGACAGGGATCCTACAATGAGCAGTTCTTC. Residues: CATSGQGSYNEQFF.